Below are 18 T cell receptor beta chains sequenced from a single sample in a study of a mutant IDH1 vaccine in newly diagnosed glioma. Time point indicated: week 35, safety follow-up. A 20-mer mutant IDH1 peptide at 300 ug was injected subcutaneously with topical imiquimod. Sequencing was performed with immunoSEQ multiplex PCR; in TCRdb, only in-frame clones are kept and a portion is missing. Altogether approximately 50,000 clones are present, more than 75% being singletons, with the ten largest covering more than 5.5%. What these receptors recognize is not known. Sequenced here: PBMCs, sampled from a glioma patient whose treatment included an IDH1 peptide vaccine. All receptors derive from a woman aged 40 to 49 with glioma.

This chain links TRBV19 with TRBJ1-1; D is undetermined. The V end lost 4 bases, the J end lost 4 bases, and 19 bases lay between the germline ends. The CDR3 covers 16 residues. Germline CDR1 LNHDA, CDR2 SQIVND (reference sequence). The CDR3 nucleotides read TGTGCCAGTAGTACTCCCTGGACGGGAGGGAGCACTGAAGCTTTCTTT. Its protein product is CASSTPWTGGSTEAFF.

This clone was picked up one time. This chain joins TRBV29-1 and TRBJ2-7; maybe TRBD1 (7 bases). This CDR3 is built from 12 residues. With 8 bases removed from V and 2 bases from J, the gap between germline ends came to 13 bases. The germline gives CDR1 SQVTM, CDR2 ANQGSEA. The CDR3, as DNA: TGCAGCCCGGGGGACAGAGCCTACGAGCAGTACTTC. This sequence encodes CSPGDRAYEQYF.

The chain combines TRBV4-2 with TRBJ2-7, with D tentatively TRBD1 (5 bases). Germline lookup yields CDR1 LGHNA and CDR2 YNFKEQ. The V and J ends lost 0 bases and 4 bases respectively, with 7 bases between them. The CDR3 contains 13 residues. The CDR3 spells CASSQEQAYEQYF. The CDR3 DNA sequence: TGTGCCAGCAGCCAAGAACAGGCTTACGAGCAGTACTTC.

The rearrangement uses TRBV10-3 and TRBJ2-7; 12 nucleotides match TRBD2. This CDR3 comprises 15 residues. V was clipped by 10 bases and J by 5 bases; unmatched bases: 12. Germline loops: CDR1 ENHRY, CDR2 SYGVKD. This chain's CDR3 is CATLKTSGSTDEQYF. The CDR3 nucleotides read TGTGCCACCCTAAAGACTAGCGGGAGCACCGACGAGCAGTACTTC.

The chain's CDR3 is CASRRTGGAETQYF. In nucleotides, the CDR3 is TGTGCCAGCAGGCGGACAGGGGGCGCAGAGACCCAGTACTTC. The gene calls are TRBV25-1 and TRBJ2-5; the match to TRBD1 covers 11 bases. This CDR3 region has 14 residues. Germline V CDR1 and CDR2: MGHDK, SYGVNS. V lost 6 bases to trimming and J lost 4 bases; unmatched junction nucleotides: 4.

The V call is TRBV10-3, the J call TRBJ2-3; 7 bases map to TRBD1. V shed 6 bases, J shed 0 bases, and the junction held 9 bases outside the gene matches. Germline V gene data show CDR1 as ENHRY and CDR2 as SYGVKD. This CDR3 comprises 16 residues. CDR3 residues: CAISRSTGSSTDTQYF. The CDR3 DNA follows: TGTGCCATCAGCCGTTCGACAGGGAGTAGCACAGATACGCAGTATTTT.

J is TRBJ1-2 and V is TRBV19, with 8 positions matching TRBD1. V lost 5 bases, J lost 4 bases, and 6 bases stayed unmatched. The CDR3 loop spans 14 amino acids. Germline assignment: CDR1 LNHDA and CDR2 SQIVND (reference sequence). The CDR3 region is CASSPRTGFYGYTF. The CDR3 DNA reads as TGTGCCAGTAGTCCCCGGACAGGGTTCTATGGCTACACCTTC.

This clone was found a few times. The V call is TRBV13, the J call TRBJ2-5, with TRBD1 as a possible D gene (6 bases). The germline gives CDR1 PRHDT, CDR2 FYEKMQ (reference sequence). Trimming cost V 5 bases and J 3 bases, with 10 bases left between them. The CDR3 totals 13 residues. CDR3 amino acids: CASSPRTEETQYF. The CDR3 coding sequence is TGTGCCAGCAGCCCCCGGACAGAAGAGACCCAGTACTTC. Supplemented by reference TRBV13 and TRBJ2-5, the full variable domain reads AAGVIQSPRHLIKEKRETATLKCYPIPRHDTVYWYQQGPGQDPQFLISFYEKMQSDKGSIPDRFSAQQFSDYHSELNMSSLELGDSALYFCASSPRTEETQYFGPGTRLLVL.

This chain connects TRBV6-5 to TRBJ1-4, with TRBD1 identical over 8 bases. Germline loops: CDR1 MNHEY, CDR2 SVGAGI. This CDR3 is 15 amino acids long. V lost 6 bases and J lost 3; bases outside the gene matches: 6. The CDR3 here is CASRATGGANEKLFF. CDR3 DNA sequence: TGTGCCAGCAGGGCCACAGGGGGAGCTAATGAAAAACTGTTTTTT.

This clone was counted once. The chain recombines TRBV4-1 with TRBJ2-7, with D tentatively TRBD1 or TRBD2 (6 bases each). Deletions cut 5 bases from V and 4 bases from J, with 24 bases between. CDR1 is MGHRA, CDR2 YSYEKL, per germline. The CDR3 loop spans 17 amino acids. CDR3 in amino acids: CASSVTRRDTNPYEQYF. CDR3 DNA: TGCGCCAGCAGCGTGACCCGGAGGGACACCAACCCTTACGAGCAGTACTTC.

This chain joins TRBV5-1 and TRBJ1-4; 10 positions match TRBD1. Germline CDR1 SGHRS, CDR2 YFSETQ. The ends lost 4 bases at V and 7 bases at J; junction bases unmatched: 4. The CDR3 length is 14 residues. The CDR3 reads CASSRGQGTEKLFF. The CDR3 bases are TGCGCCAGCAGCAGGGGACAGGGGACTGAAAAACTGTTTTTT.

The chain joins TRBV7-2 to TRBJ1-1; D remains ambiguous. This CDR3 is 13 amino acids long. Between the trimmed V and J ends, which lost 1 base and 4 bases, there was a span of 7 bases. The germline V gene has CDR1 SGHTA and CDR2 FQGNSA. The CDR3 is CASSLESPTEAFF. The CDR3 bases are TGTGCCAGCAGCTTAGAATCTCCCACTGAAGCTTTCTTT.

The CDR3 bases are TGTGCCAGCAGCCAACGGTCTAGCGGGAGGAGGACCTACAATGAGCAGTTCTTC. It yields the protein CASSQRSSGRRTYNEQFF. V and J are TRBV14 and TRBJ2-1, with 11 bases lining up with TRBD2. This CDR3 has 18 residues. Germline V CDR1 and CDR2: SGHDN, FVKESK. Trimming at V came to 2 bases and at J to 2 bases, leaving 8 bases not matched to a gene.

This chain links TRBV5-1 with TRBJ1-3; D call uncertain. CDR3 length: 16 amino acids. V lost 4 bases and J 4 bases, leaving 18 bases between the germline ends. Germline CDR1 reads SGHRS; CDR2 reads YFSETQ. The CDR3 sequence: CASSTQDSASGNTIYF. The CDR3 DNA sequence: TGCGCCAGCAGCACCCAGGACTCGGCTTCCGGAAACACCATATATTTT.

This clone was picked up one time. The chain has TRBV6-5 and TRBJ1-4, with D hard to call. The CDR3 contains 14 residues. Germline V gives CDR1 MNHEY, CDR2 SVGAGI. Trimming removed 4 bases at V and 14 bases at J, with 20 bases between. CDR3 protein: CASSSRHDRSSLFF. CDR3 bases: TGTGCCAGCAGTTCCCGCCACGATCGTTCGTCTCTGTTTTTT.

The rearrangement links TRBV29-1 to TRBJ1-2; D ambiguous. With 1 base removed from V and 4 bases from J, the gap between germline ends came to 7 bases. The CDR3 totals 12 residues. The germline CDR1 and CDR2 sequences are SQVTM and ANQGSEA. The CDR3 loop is CSVEGAFYGYTF. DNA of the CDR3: TGCAGCGTTGAAGGGGCCTTCTATGGCTACACCTTC.

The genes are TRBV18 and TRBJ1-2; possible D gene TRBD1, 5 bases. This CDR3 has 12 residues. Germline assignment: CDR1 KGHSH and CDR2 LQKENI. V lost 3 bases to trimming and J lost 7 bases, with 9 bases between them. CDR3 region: CASSPGDSGYTF. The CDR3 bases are TGTGCCAGCTCACCGGGGGACTCTGGCTACACCTTC.

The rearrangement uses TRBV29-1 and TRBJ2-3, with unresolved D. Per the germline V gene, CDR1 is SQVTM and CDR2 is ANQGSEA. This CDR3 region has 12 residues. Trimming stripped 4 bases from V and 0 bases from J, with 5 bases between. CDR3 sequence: CSVGKSTDTQYF. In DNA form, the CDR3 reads TGCAGCGTTGGTAAGAGCACAGATACGCAGTATTTT.